This passage covers 25 T cell receptor beta chains from one sample sequenced in a study of human T cells and chemical hapten exposure. Specified time point: pre-sensitization, week 0. As to treatment: therapeutic diphenylcyclopropenone sensitization with weekly scalp DPC. TCRdb recomputed calls from the RACE reads with MiXCR, one row per CDR3 protein. The sample has 250,000 or so distinct CDR3 sequences, almost 8% seen once. The sequencing used whole blood, collected in connection with sensitization to the hapten diphenylcyclopropenone (DPC). Every receptor here comes from a man younger than 30 with alopecia areata. Some clones in this sample may be carry-over from other donors' samples.

The rearrangement uses TRBV27 and TRBJ1-6; 7 nucleotides agree with TRBD1. V dropped 0 bases and J dropped 9; count of bases not matched to a gene: 5. The V gene's germline CDR1 is MNHEY and CDR2 SMNVEV (reference sequence). The CDR3 sequence is 15 residues long. The DNA of the CDR3 is TGTGCCAGCAGTTTATCCCAGGGGGTAGGTTCACCCCTCCACTTT. Translation: CASSLSQGVGSPLHF.

This clonotype was seen repeatedly, ten times or more. The rearrangement links TRBV29-1 to TRBJ1-1, with a weak D call TRBD1 (5 bases). The germline V gene encodes CDR1 SQVTM and CDR2 ANQGSEA. CDR3 length: 13 residues. Trimming took off 0 bases at V and 7 bases at J, with 12 bases between the two ends. DNA for the CDR3: TGCAGCGTTGAAGAATTCAGGGAAGGTGAAGCTTTCTTT. Protein product: CSVEEFREGEAFF.

This clonotype was recorded a few times. The chain joins TRBV11-2 to TRBJ1-2; D not resolved. Germline V gene sequence: CDR1 SGHAT, CDR2 FQNNGV. V lost 4 bases to trimming and J lost 4 bases, with 16 bases between them. The CDR3 consists of 15 residues. CDR3 coding DNA: TGTGCCAGCAGCTCGGAGGGCCAATGGGTCTATGGCTACACCTTC. Residues: CASSSEGQWVYGYTF.

This clonotype has at least ten counts. The V gene is TRBV6-2 or TRBV6-3, the J gene TRBJ2-3; the D is unclear. The V end lost 6 bases, the J end lost 4 bases, and 17 bases lay between the germline ends. The CDR3 runs 15 residues. Germline V CDR1 and CDR2: MNHEY, SVGEGT. The CDR3 protein is CASSLLQDLPDTQYF. The CDR3 nucleotides read TGTGCCAGCAGCCTCCTACAAGACCTCCCAGATACGCAGTATTTT.

The chain employs TRBV5-1 and TRBJ2-3; D tentatively reads TRBD1 or TRBD2 (6 bases each). V lost 7 bases and J lost 2, with 17 bases in between. Germline V lookup: CDR1 SGHRS, CDR2 YFSETQ. The CDR3 has 15 amino acids. CDR3 sequence (DNA): TGCGCCAGCGGCCTTAGGGGGGCCACCACAGATACGCAGTATTTT. It codes for CASGLRGATTDTQYF.

This chain connects TRBV7-2 to TRBJ2-5; the D is unclear. Trimming removed 5 bases from V and 2 bases from J, with 15 bases in between. Germline CDR1 and CDR2: SGHTA and FQGNSA. The CDR3 extends over 15 amino acids. CDR3 region: CASSDGPDPQETQYF. The CDR3 DNA reads TGTGCCAGCAGCGACGGGCCAGACCCTCAAGAGACCCAGTACTTC.

This clonotype was observed many times. This chain joins TRBV7-2 and TRBJ1-2; D is possibly TRBD1 (5 bases). Germline lookup yields CDR1 SGHTA and CDR2 FQGNSA. Trimming pared 5 bases from V and 7 bases from J, leaving 17 bases between. The CDR3 spans 14 residues. The CDR3 bases are TGTGCCAGCAGCCCCCTCTCAACGCAGGGTGGCTACACCTTC. It encodes CASSPLSTQGGYTF. Full variable domain (missing parts from reference TRBV7-2 and TRBJ1-2): GAGVSQSPSNKVTEKGKDVELRCDPISGHTALYWYRQSLGQGLEFLIYFQGNSAPDKSGLPSDRFSAERTGGSVSTLTIQRTQQEDSAVYLCASSPLSTQGGYTFGSGTRLTVV.

This clonotype showed up many times. The chain links TRBV6-6 to TRBJ1-1; D is unresolved. Germline-derived CDR1 and CDR2 are MNHNY and SVGAGI (reference sequence). The CDR3 is made up of 14 amino acids. Trimming took off 5 bases at V and 0 bases at J, with 10 bases between the two ends. The CDR3 sequence is CASSKPGLNTEAFF. The DNA for the CDR3 is TGTGCCAGCAGTAAGCCGGGCCTGAACACTGAAGCTTTCTTT.

The sample holds a few counts of this clonotype. The rearrangement links TRBV6-5 to TRBJ1-6, with a tentative D call TRBD1 (6 bases). The germline V gene encodes CDR1 MNHEY and CDR2 SVGAGI. The V end lost 4 bases, the J end lost 10 bases, and 14 bases lay between the germline ends. CDR3 length: 14 amino acids. The CDR3 sequence is CASSSPGERSPLHF. The CDR3 nucleotides read TGTGCCAGCAGTTCCCCAGGGGAACGGTCACCCCTCCACTTT.

This clonotype has a handful of counts. V usage is TRBV18 and J usage is TRBJ2-2; either TRBD1 or TRBD2 may supply D (6 bases each). Looked up from germline, CDR1 is KGHSH and CDR2 is LQKENI. The CDR3 totals 15 residues. V lost 4 bases and J lost 1, with 10 bases in between. CDR3 nucleotides: TGTGCCAGCTCACTGGGGGGACAGAACACCGGGGAGCTGTTTTTT. Protein sequence: CASSLGGQNTGELFF. The full variable domain, in which reference TRBV18 and TRBJ2-2 provide the parts outside the CDR3, is NAGVMQNPRHLVRRRGQEARLRCSPMKGHSHVYWYRQLPEEGLKFMVYLQKENIIDESGMPKERFSAEFPKEGPSILRIQQVVRGDSAAYFCASSLGGQNTGELFFGEGSRLTVL.

This clonotype was seen a handful of times. The gene calls are TRBV7-9 and TRBJ2-7, with 8 bases matching TRBD1. From germline, CDR1 is SEHNR and CDR2 FQNEAQ (reference sequence). The CDR3 is 16 amino acids. With 3 bases clipped from V and 1 base from J, the junction kept 8 bases outside the gene matches. CDR3 sequence (DNA): TGTGCCAGCAGCTTCACAACTGGACAGGGATCCTACGAGCAGTACTTC. Its protein product is CASSFTTGQGSYEQYF.

J is TRBJ1-3 and V is TRBV27; D possibly corresponds to TRBD1 (6 bases). Trimming stripped 6 bases from V and 1 base from J, with 13 bases between. This CDR3 has 15 residues. Germline V gene sequence: CDR1 MNHEY, CDR2 SMNVEV (reference sequence). CDR3 in amino acids: CASSKQGSSGNTIYF. DNA for the CDR3: TGTGCCAGCAGCAAACAGGGTAGTTCTGGAAACACCATATATTTT.

This chain connects TRBV7-8 to TRBJ1-6; the match to TRBD1 covers 7 bases. CDR1 SGHVS and CDR2 FQNEAQ come from the germline V gene. J was trimmed by 10 bases and V by 4 bases; bases with no gene match: 7. This CDR3 spans 14 amino acids. The chain's CDR3 is CASSWTTGASPLHF. CDR3 coding DNA: TGTGCCAGCAGCTGGACCACAGGGGCATCACCCCTCCACTTT.

The V and J genes are TRBV7-2 and TRBJ2-3; 7 bases align to TRBD2. The length of the CDR3 is 16 residues. The V and J ends lost 0 bases and 1 base, in that order; junction bases with no gene match: 4. The germline gives CDR1 SGHTA, CDR2 FQGNSA. CDR3: CASSLAVGGGTDTQYF. The CDR3 nucleotides read TGTGCCAGCAGCTTAGCGGTTGGGGGGGGCACAGATACGCAGTATTTT.

This clonotype came up a few times. The genes are TRBV20-1 and TRBJ1-1, with D possibly matching TRBD1 (5 bases). This CDR3 has 11 amino acids. CDR1 DFQATT and CDR2 SNEGSKA come from the germline V gene (reference sequence). Trimming left V 6 bases short and J 6 bases short, with 11 bases between. The CDR3 protein is CSAWDVAEAFF. CDR3 coding DNA: TGCAGTGCCTGGGACGTAGCTGAAGCTTTCTTT.

The chain employs TRBV12-3 or TRBV12-4 and TRBJ2-2; a possible D gene is TRBD2 (6 bases). There are 12 residues in the CDR3. Trimming stripped 11 bases from V and 4 bases from J, with 11 bases between. CDR3 DNA sequence: TGTGCCGGCTCCGGGGGCACCGGGGAGCTGTTTTTT. This codes for CAGSGGTGELFF.

This clonotype was seen a handful of times. This chain connects TRBV5-1 to TRBJ2-3; TRBD2 agrees at 9 bases. This CDR3 contains 18 residues. V shed 0 bases, J shed 0 bases, and the junction held 8 bases outside the gene matches. CDR1 SGHRS and CDR2 YFSETQ come from the germline V gene. Here the CDR3 DNA reads TGCGCCAGCAGCTTGGAGGGTAGCGGGGGCCCCAGCACAGATACGCAGTATTTT. It is translated as CASSLEGSGGPSTDTQYF.

A few counts support this clonotype. The gene calls are TRBV6-1 and TRBJ2-7, with D hard to call. V was cut by 6 bases and J by 4 bases, with 13 bases left in between. From germline, CDR1 is MNHNS and CDR2 SASEGT. The CDR3 covers 13 residues. The CDR3, as DNA: TGTGCCAGCAGAGTAGGAACCCAATACGAGCAGTACGTC. This encodes CASRVGTQYEQYV.

The table lists this clonotype with a few counts. V usage is TRBV2 and J usage is TRBJ2-7; 10 bases align to TRBD1. J was trimmed by 4 bases and V by 9 bases; bases with no gene match: 9. Germline V gene sequence: CDR1 SNHLY, CDR2 FYNNEI. This CDR3 region has 14 residues. The CDR3 DNA reads TGTGCCAGTCGACACCGGGACAGGGGTTACGAGCAGTACGTC. This gives the protein CASRHRDRGYEQYV.

J is TRBJ1-1 and V is TRBV18, with D unresolved. Trimming stripped 3 bases from V and 5 bases from J, with 10 bases between. The CDR3 totals 13 residues. Germline V gene data show CDR1 as KGHSH and CDR2 as LQKENI. CDR3 sequence reads: CASSPLEFTEAFF. CDR3 bases: TGTGCCAGCTCACCCCTCGAGTTTACTGAAGCTTTCTTT.

This clonotype was counted a few times. The J gene is TRBJ2-2, the V gene TRBV6-2 or TRBV6-3; D gene uncertain. CDR1 MNHEY and CDR2 SVGEGT come from the germline V gene. The CDR3 has 16 amino acids. Deletions cut 5 bases from V and 0 bases from J, with 13 bases between. The CDR3 bases are TGTGCCAGCAGTCTACAGCGACCCTCGAACACCGGGGAGCTGTTTTTT. This sequence encodes CASSLQRPSNTGELFF.

This clonotype occurred many times. V and J are TRBV19 and TRBJ2-3; D is uncertain. Between the trimmed V and J ends, which lost 3 bases and 0 bases, there was a span of 13 bases. This CDR3 region has 16 residues. The germline V gene encodes CDR1 LNHDA and CDR2 SQIVND (reference sequence). The CDR3 reads CASSIYAQRSTDTQYF. CDR3 nucleotide sequence: TGTGCCAGTAGTATTTACGCACAACGGAGCACAGATACGCAGTATTTT.

The chain employs TRBV5-4 and TRBJ2-1; 7 bases fit TRBD2. This CDR3 is built from 15 residues. The ends lost 6 bases at V and 6 bases at J; junction bases unmatched: 12. Per the germline V gene, CDR1 is SGHNT and CDR2 is YYREEE (reference sequence). CDR3 nucleotides: TGTGCCAGCACTCACTATGGGGGGGGACTCAATGAGCAGTTCTTC. Translating it yields CASTHYGGGLNEQFF.

There are a few counts of this clonotype. CDR3 amino acids: CASSSIPGQGNNEQFF. The CDR3, as DNA: TGTGCCAGCAGTTCCATACCGGGACAGGGTAACAATGAGCAGTTCTTC. This sequence joins TRBV27 and TRBJ2-1; TRBD1 matches 9 bases. The V gene's germline CDR1 is MNHEY and CDR2 SMNVEV (reference sequence). The CDR3 spans 16 residues. V was clipped by 4 bases and J by 5 bases; unmatched bases: 9.

The chain couples TRBV12-3 or TRBV12-4 to TRBJ2-7; TRBD1 might be the D (7 bases). The V end was cut by 6 bases, the J end by 1 base, with 16 bases between. The CDR3 loop spans 15 amino acids. The CDR3, as DNA: TGTGCCAGCAGCGCCAGGGGGGACATTTCCTACGAGCAGTACTTC. Amino acid sequence: CASSARGDISYEQYF.